One and the same sample provided the 5 T cell receptor beta chains below, sequenced in a study of yellow fever vaccine responses in identical twins. TCRdb re-analysed the RT-PCR reads in MiXCR, keeping a single row per CDR3 protein. The sample has approximately 6,000 distinct CDR3 sequences, 50% to 80% seen once. This specimen was T cells from blood (PBMCs), unsorted or a sorted subset (not recorded which), taken before or after yellow fever vaccination (not recorded which). Source of these receptors: a young woman who received the yellow fever vaccine.

This clonotype has a handful of counts. An end of the junction does not agree with germline; a read error may underlie this. CDR3 region: CASSQGPGQGWPQQF. CDR3 nucleotide sequence: TGCGCCAGCAGCCAAGGCCCCGGACAGGGGTGGCCCCAGCAATTT. The chain is built from TRBV4-1 and TRBJ1-5; 9 bases line up with TRBD1. This CDR3 comprises 15 residues. Germline values: CDR1 MGHRA, CDR2 YSYEKL.

V gene TRBV19 combines with J gene TRBJ2-1; no firm D call. CDR3 size: 12 residues. CDR1 and CDR2 (germline): LNHDA, SQIVND (reference sequence). Between the trimmed V and J ends, which lost 1 base and 3 bases, there was a span of 1 base. CDR3 in DNA: TGTGCCAGTAGTATAGGCTACAATGAGCAGTTCTTC. This encodes CASSIGYNEQFF.

V and J are TRBV4-3 and TRBJ2-7; perhaps D is TRBD1 or TRBD2 (6 bases each). CDR3 length equals 15 residues. The germline gives CDR1 LGHNA, CDR2 YSLEER. The V and J ends lost 0 bases and 2 bases respectively, with 11 bases between them. The CDR3 DNA follows: TGCGCCAGCAGCCAAGATAGGGGGGCCCCCTACGAGCAGTACTTC. Its translation: CASSQDRGAPYEQYF.

The chain has TRBV11-2 and TRBJ2-2; either TRBD1 or TRBD2 may fit D (6 bases each). The CDR3 extends over 16 amino acids. The germline V gene encodes CDR1 SGHAT and CDR2 FQNNGV. The ends were cut back, 4 bases at V and 7 bases at J, with 19 bases in the middle. The CDR3 DNA reads TGTGCCAGCAGCTCAAATCCAGGGGCGCGGGGCGGGGAGCTGTTTTTT. Its protein is CASSSNPGARGGELFF.

The chain combines TRBV30 with TRBJ2-1, with D hard to call. V shed 2 bases and J shed 3 bases, with 8 bases lying between them. CDR3 length: 13 amino acids. Germline V gene lookup returns CDR1 GTSNPN and CDR2 SVGIG (reference sequence). In DNA, the CDR3 is TGTGCCTGGAGTCCAGGATTCTACAATGAGCAGTTCTTC. Encoded protein: CAWSPGFYNEQFF.